One sample yielded the 24 T cell receptor beta chains listed below, sequenced in a study of post-analysis software for immune sequencing data (dated by TCRdb to 2014 to 2015). General findings and caveats noted by the study authors: Significantly higher frequencies in patients than in controls were found for roughly 5 TRBV segments, including TRBV5-6, TRBV5-1 and TRBV20-1.

No antigen has been assigned to these receptors. The library came from PCR. Sequenced using an Illumina HiSeq 2500. To reduce PCR and sequencing biases, unique molecular identifiers were incorporated into the TCR beta cDNA libraries. TCRdb reran the public reads through fastp at Q25 and MiXCR, keeping productive beta chains. Rows are combined by CDR3 protein, so each entry shows the most common genes and DNA. The sample table records about half a million distinct CDR3 sequences; around 40% of these occur just once. Around 10% of the sample goes to the ten largest clones. Sequencing was carried out using blood. These receptors were collected from a girl between 5 and 17 years old with multiple sclerosis.

This sequence joins TRBV29-1 and TRBJ1-1; D unclear. Germline V gives CDR1 SQVTM, CDR2 ANQGSEA. V shed 3 bases and J shed 1 base, with 9 bases lying between them. CDR3 size: 13 residues. Here the CDR3 reads CSVDPGSNTEAFF. Here the CDR3 DNA reads TGCAGCGTTGACCCGGGGTCGAACACTGAAGCTTTCTTT.

CDR3 amino acids: CASSASGTQNEKLFF. Written as DNA, the CDR3 is TGTGCCAGCAGCGCTAGTGGGACACAGAATGAAAAACTGTTTTTT. The genes are TRBV7-2 and TRBJ1-4; perhaps TRBD1 as D (6 bases). Trimming left V 5 bases short and J 5 bases short, with 15 bases between. The germline CDR1 and CDR2 sequences are SGHTA and FQGNSA. The CDR3 runs 15 residues. Filled out from reference TRBV7-2 and TRBJ1-4, the complete variable domain reads GAGVSQSPSNKVTEKGKDVELRCDPISGHTALYWYRQSLGQGLEFLIYFQGNSAPDKSGLPSDRFSAERTGGSVSTLTIQRTQQEDSAVYLCASSASGTQNEKLFFGSGTQLSVL.

The chain carries TRBV20-1 and TRBJ2-3; D ambiguous. Germline loops: CDR1 DFQATT, CDR2 SNEGSKA (reference sequence). V was trimmed by 3 bases and J by 4 bases, leaving 14 bases between them. The CDR3 covers 14 residues. CDR3 sequence (DNA): TGCAGTGCTAGTCCGGCCGAGAGCCCAGATACGCAGTATTTT. This sequence encodes CSASPAESPDTQYF.

V and J are TRBV20-1 and TRBJ1-1; 7 nucleotides align to TRBD1. CDR3 length: 13 residues. Germline CDR1 DFQATT, CDR2 SNEGSKA (reference sequence). V trimming: 4 bases; J trimming: 4 bases; junction bases outside the gene matches: 6. The CDR3 here is CSATQGSVTEAFF. The CDR3 DNA sequence: TGCAGTGCTACACAGGGGAGTGTCACTGAAGCTTTCTTT.

CDR3 sequence reads: CASSEAYNEQFF. The CDR3, as DNA: TGTGCCAGCAGTGAAGCTTACAATGAGCAGTTCTTC. This chain connects TRBV6-1 to TRBJ2-1; D gene uncertain. This CDR3 is built from 12 residues. In germline, CDR1 is MNHNS, CDR2 SASEGT. V lost 0 bases and J 4 bases, leaving 1 base between the germline ends.

This clonotype was seen a handful of times. J is TRBJ2-5 and V is TRBV29-1, with TRBD1 identical over 7 bases. In germline, CDR1 is SQVTM, CDR2 ANQGSEA. J lost 2 bases, V lost 0 bases, and 9 bases had no gene match. This CDR3 is 16 amino acids long. The CDR3 region is CSVEESQGREQETQYF. CDR3 DNA sequence: TGCAGCGTTGAAGAGTCACAGGGGCGAGAGCAAGAGACCCAGTACTTC.

J is TRBJ2-1 and V is TRBV6-2 or TRBV6-3; D ambiguous. The V end was cut by 0 bases, the J end by 7 bases, with 19 bases between. CDR1 is MNHEY, CDR2 SVGEGT, per germline. The CDR3 consists of 17 residues. CDR3 sequence (DNA): TGTGCCAGCAGTTACTCGATTTTGTTGGAATCGCGGAATGAGCAGTTCTTC. Amino acid sequence: CASSYSILLESRNEQFF.

The chain employs TRBV6-1 and TRBJ2-2; TRBD2 aligns across 7 bases. Germline V gene data show CDR1 as MNHNS and CDR2 as SASEGT. CDR3 size: 15 residues. The V and J ends lost 6 bases and 3 bases, in that order; junction bases with no gene match: 7. The CDR3 sequence is CASRAAGEDTGELFF. DNA of the CDR3: TGTGCCAGCAGGGCTGCGGGAGAAGACACCGGGGAGCTGTTTTTT.

The chain is built from TRBV5-1 and TRBJ1-1; D not resolved. This CDR3 has 11 amino acids. Germline values: CDR1 SGHRS, CDR2 YFSETQ. The V end lost 0 bases, the J end lost 6 bases, and 3 bases lay between the germline ends. CDR3 coding DNA: TGCGCCAGCAGCTTGGGGGCTGAAGCTTTCTTT. It translates to CASSLGAEAFF. Drawing the rest from reference TRBV5-1 and TRBJ1-1, the complete variable domain is KAGVTQTPRYLIKTRGQQVTLSCSPISGHRSVSWYQQTPGQGLQFLFEYFSETQRNKGNFPGRFSGRQFSNSRSEMNVSTLELGDSALYLCASSLGAEAFFGQGTRLTVV.

The chain recombines TRBV20-1 with TRBJ2-4, with D maybe TRBD1 (5 bases). The ends were cut back, 3 bases at V and 8 bases at J, with 17 bases in the middle. In germline, CDR1 is DFQATT, CDR2 SNEGSKA (reference sequence). CDR3 length equals 14 residues. CDR3 region: CSARGFATEYIQYF. The CDR3 bases are TGCAGTGCTAGGGGGTTTGCGACAGAGTACATTCAGTACTTC.

This clonotype appeared a few times. DNA of the CDR3: TGCAGTGCCGAACGGCCAGCGGGAGTAAGTGATGAGCAGTTCTTC. It encodes CSAERPAGVSDEQFF. This chain links TRBV20-1 with TRBJ2-1; 8 positions agree with TRBD2. The V segment lost 6 bases and the J segment 8 bases; nucleotides outside the gene matches: 15. Germline V lookup: CDR1 DFQATT, CDR2 SNEGSKA (reference sequence). The CDR3 is made up of 15 amino acids.

The table lists this clonotype with a few counts. V gene TRBV12-3 or TRBV12-4 combines with J gene TRBJ2-4; tentatively, D is TRBD2 (6 bases). V was clipped by 2 bases and J by 9 bases, with 8 bases between them. There are 12 residues in the CDR3. The DNA for the CDR3 is TGTGCCAGCAGTTTAACGCGGGGCATTCAGTACTTC. It yields the protein CASSLTRGIQYF.

This chain uses TRBV12-3 or TRBV12-4 with TRBJ1-2; 8 nucleotides align to TRBD1. This CDR3 contains 15 residues. V lost 3 bases to trimming and J lost 4 bases; unmatched junction nucleotides: 7. CDR3 region: CASSFVQTGVYGYTF. The CDR3 coding sequence is TGTGCCAGCAGTTTCGTCCAGACAGGGGTCTATGGCTACACCTTC.

V usage is TRBV9 and J usage is TRBJ1-2, with D unclear. V was cut by 2 bases and J by 4 bases, with 9 bases left in between. CDR1 and CDR2 from the germline V gene are SGDLS and YYNGEE. The CDR3 runs 13 residues. As DNA, the CDR3 is TGTGCCAGCAGCGTCACAGAATCCTATGGCTACACCTTC. Protein sequence: CASSVTESYGYTF.

The rearrangement links TRBV6-4 to TRBJ1-1, with TRBD1 identical over 8 bases. Germline V lookup: CDR1 MRHNA, CDR2 SNTAGT. After removal of 4 bases from V and 3 bases from J, the junction contained 4 bases not matched to a gene. There are 14 residues in the CDR3. The CDR3 DNA reads TGTGCCAGCAGTGTACAGGGGGGGGACACTGAAGCTTTCTTT. Translating gives CASSVQGGDTEAFF.

This clonotype was found a few times. The chain joins TRBV3-1 to TRBJ2-7, with unresolved D. CDR1 and CDR2 (germline): LGHDT, YNNKEL (reference sequence). The CDR3 loop spans 13 amino acids. V was clipped by 0 bases and J by 6 bases, with 9 bases between them. CDR3 amino acids: CASSQDSKSEQYF. In nucleotides, the CDR3 is TGTGCCAGCAGCCAAGATTCGAAAAGCGAGCAGTACTTC.

The chain carries TRBV4-1 and TRBJ2-5, with a weak D call TRBD1 (5 bases). Judging by the DNA end, TRBJ2-7 fits better; the J call may be wrong. The CDR3 sequence is 15 residues long. Germline lookup yields CDR1 MGHRA and CDR2 YSYEKL. The DNA for the CDR3 is TGCGCCAGCACCCCATTCGGACATGGGGTCTACGAGCAGTACTTC. Translated, it gives CASTPFGHGVYEQYF.

This rearrangement joins TRBV29-1 to TRBJ1-1; the D gene is possibly TRBD1 (6 bases). Germline V lookup: CDR1 SQVTM, CDR2 ANQGSEA. CDR3 length: 14 amino acids. V was pared by 4 bases and J by 3 bases, with 15 bases between. The CDR3: CSVALQGRDTEAFF. CDR3 in DNA: TGCAGCGTTGCGCTACAGGGTCGGGACACTGAAGCTTTCTTT.

This chain joins TRBV2 and TRBJ2-1; 12 bases fit TRBD2. The ends lost 3 bases at V and 0 bases at J; junction bases unmatched: 3. There are 17 residues in the CDR3. Per the germline V gene, CDR1 is SNHLY and CDR2 is FYNNEI. CDR3: CASSEATSGSSYNEQFF. In nucleotides, the CDR3 is TGTGCCAGCAGTGAGGCGACTAGCGGGAGCTCCTACAATGAGCAGTTCTTC.

This clonotype occurred a few times. The chain is built from TRBV11-2 and TRBJ2-1; D remains unclear. V lost 4 bases and J lost 0, with 10 bases in between. Germline V gene data show CDR1 as SGHAT and CDR2 as FQNNGV. This CDR3 has 15 residues. CDR3 coding DNA: TGTGCCAGCAGCTCCAGCGAAGGCTCCTACAATGAGCAGTTCTTC. It yields the protein CASSSSEGSYNEQFF.

Concerning this clonotype: A read error may account for a junction end that differs from germline. The chain links TRBV10-3 to TRBJ2-1; 7 bases line up with TRBD2. Germline CDR1 is ENHRY and CDR2 is SYGVKD. The CDR3 is 17 residues long. The CDR3 protein is CAISQGSGASGNNGQFF. The DNA of the CDR3 is TGTGCCATCAGTCAGGGATCGGGTGCTAGCGGAAACAATGGGCAGTTCTTC.

In its sample, this clonotype was seen many times. This chain joins TRBV6-5 and TRBJ2-5; D might be TRBD1 (6 bases). CDR3 length: 13 amino acids. Trimming took off 6 bases at V and 0 bases at J, with 8 bases between the two ends. CDR1 is MNHEY, CDR2 SVGAGI, per germline. The CDR3 sequence is CASRTGDQETQYF. CDR3 sequence (DNA): TGTGCCAGCAGGACAGGAGACCAAGAGACCCAGTACTTC.

This clonotype was observed a few times. The chain carries TRBV5-1 and TRBJ2-3; 7 bases match TRBD2. The CDR3 runs to 15 residues. Unmatched junction bases numbered 3, after V lost 0 bases and J lost 2 bases. Germline CDR1 reads SGHRS; CDR2 reads YFSETQ. The DNA of the CDR3 is TGCGCCAGCAGCTTGGGAGCGGGGAACACAGATACGCAGTATTTT. The encoded protein is CASSLGAGNTDTQYF.

The chain recombines TRBV10-3 with TRBJ2-1; 8 bases are a match to TRBD2. Germline assignment: CDR1 ENHRY and CDR2 SYGVKD. CDR3 length: 15 residues. J was trimmed by 7 bases and V by 7 bases; bases with no gene match: 12. The CDR3 coding sequence is TGTGCCATCATGGGTCTTCGAGCGGGAGTAAATGAGCAGTTCTTC. As protein: CAIMGLRAGVNEQFF.